One sample yielded the 19 T cell receptor beta chains listed below, sequenced in a study of blood T cell repertoires in COVID-19. The method was immunoSEQ multiplex PCR; TCRdb's version includes in-frame clones alone and lacks a portion of them. The data show 110,000 to 150,000 clones, roughly 89% seen once. The sample consisted of PBMCs or T cells enriched from blood (not recorded which). Receptors originate from a man aged 45 to 65 who had recovered from COVID-19.

The CDR3 sequence: CASSSTPGTYEQYF. Written as DNA, the CDR3 is TGTGCCAGCTCATCAACCCCGGGGACCTACGAGCAGTACTTC. The chain combines TRBV18 with TRBJ2-7, with TRBD2 as a possible D gene (5 bases). V lost 5 bases to trimming and J lost 2 bases, with 13 bases between them. The CDR3 spans 14 residues. The germline CDR1 and CDR2 sequences are KGHSH and LQKENI.

V is TRBV5-1 and J is TRBJ1-6; TRBD1 matches at 12 bases. CDR1 and CDR2 (germline): SGHRS, YFSETQ. Unmatched junction bases numbered 4, after V lost 3 bases and J lost 9 bases. There are 15 residues in the CDR3. The CDR3 spells CASSWGQGASSPLHF. In DNA form, the CDR3 reads TGCGCCAGCAGCTGGGGACAGGGGGCGAGTTCACCCCTCCACTTT.

This clone came up a few times. The chain has TRBV3-1 (or the pseudogene TRBV3-2) and TRBJ1-4; unclear D gene. CDR1 LGHDT and CDR2 YNNKEL come from the germline V gene (reference sequence). With 1 base removed from V and 2 bases from J, the gap between germline ends came to 5 bases. This CDR3 contains 14 residues. CDR3 DNA: TGTGCCAGCAGCCAAGCCAGGACTAATGAAAAACTGTTTTTT. Residues: CASSQARTNEKLFF.

In the case of this clone: A read error may produce the germline difference seen at one junction end. The chain combines TRBV28 with TRBJ2-7; 9 bases agree with TRBD1. Germline V gives CDR1 MDHEN, CDR2 SYDVKM. This CDR3 spans 12 amino acids. The CDR3 coding sequence is TGTGCCAGCAGTCAACGGGACAGGGCCCTACCCTTC. It yields the protein CASSQRDRALPF.

This chain's CDR3 is CASSSWTAINEKLFF. The CDR3 DNA is TGTGCCAGCAGTTCCTGGACAGCCATTAATGAAAAACTGTTTTTT. The chain couples TRBV28 to TRBJ1-4; the D gene is possibly TRBD1 (6 bases). The V gene's germline CDR1 is MDHEN and CDR2 SYDVKM. The V end lost 4 bases, the J end lost 4 bases, and 13 bases lay between the germline ends. CDR3 length equals 15 residues.

This clone was counted a few times. The chain has TRBV9 and TRBJ1-2, with 8 bases matching TRBD1. The germline gives CDR1 SGDLS, CDR2 YYNGEE. The V segment lost 3 bases and the J segment 8 bases; nucleotides outside the gene matches: 9. The CDR3 spans 14 residues. The CDR3 loop is CASSAGDRLWGYTF. CDR3 nucleotide sequence: TGTGCCAGCAGCGCAGGGGACAGGCTTTGGGGCTACACCTTC.

This sequence joins TRBV5-1 and TRBJ2-2, with D perhaps matching TRBD1 (6 bases). Germline lookup yields CDR1 SGHRS and CDR2 YFSETQ. CDR3 size: 15 residues. V was pared by 1 base and J by 1 base, with 8 bases between. The CDR3 nucleotides read TGCGCCAGCAGCTTGCCCAGGGGGAACACCGGGGAGCTGTTTTTT. This encodes CASSLPRGNTGELFF.

This rearrangement joins TRBV7-9 to TRBJ1-2; 8 bases line up with TRBD1. Germline loops: CDR1 SEHNR, CDR2 FQNEAQ (reference sequence). Trimming removed 0 bases from V and 5 bases from J; junction bases left unmatched: 5. This CDR3 contains 15 residues. The CDR3 DNA reads as TGTGCCAGCAGCTTAGCGCCAGGGGGCGCGTATGGCTACACCTTC. Its translation: CASSLAPGGAYGYTF.

The chain is built from TRBV18 and TRBJ1-1, with no clear D. Germline V gene sequence: CDR1 KGHSH, CDR2 LQKENI. The V end was cut by 1 base, the J end by 0 bases, with 12 bases between. CDR3 length: 16 residues. The CDR3 here is CASSPLTGNMNTEAFF. The CDR3 DNA reads as TGTGCCAGCTCACCACTCACCGGGAATATGAACACTGAAGCTTTCTTT.

The rearrangement links TRBV12-2 to TRBJ2-1; the table calls TRBD2, which could not be checked here. TRBV12-2 is a known pseudogene. The CDR3 spans 15 residues. The CDR3 DNA is TGTGCAAGTCTCGAACTAGCGGGAGGTTACAATGAGCAGTTCTTC. Translating it yields CASLELAGGYNEQFF.

This chain connects TRBV5-1 to TRBJ1-1, with 10 bases that match TRBD1. V shed 3 bases, J shed 3 bases, and the junction held 2 bases outside the gene matches. Germline V gene lookup returns CDR1 SGHRS and CDR2 YFSETQ. The CDR3 has 14 residues. CDR3 nucleotide sequence: TGCGCCAGCAGCTCGACAGGGGGCCACACTGAAGCTTTCTTT. Its translation is CASSSTGGHTEAFF.

The J gene is TRBJ2-7, the V gene TRBV6-5; weak D call: TRBD1 (6 bases). Germline-derived CDR1 and CDR2 are MNHEY and SVGAGI. V lost 6 bases to trimming and J lost 9 bases, with 18 bases between them. This CDR3 spans 13 amino acids. CDR3 coding DNA: TGTGCCAGCAGAGATACAGGGCCCAGCGGGCAGTACTTC. This translates into CASRDTGPSGQYF.

The chain is built from TRBV11-2 and TRBJ2-1, with TRBD2 as a possible D gene (6 bases). The CDR3 spans 16 residues. V lost 5 bases and J 1 base, leaving 15 bases between the germline ends. CDR1 is SGHAT, CDR2 FQNNGV, per germline. CDR3 region: CASSPRLRESYNEQFF. The CDR3 DNA reads TGTGCCAGCAGCCCTAGGCTTCGGGAGTCCTACAATGAGCAGTTCTTC.

V gene TRBV19 combines with J gene TRBJ1-1; 8 positions agree with TRBD1. CDR1 and CDR2 (germline): LNHDA, SQIVND (reference sequence). CDR3 length: 15 amino acids. V trimming: 6 bases; J trimming: 2 bases; junction bases outside the gene matches: 8. CDR3 sequence: CASRLRGTGNTEAFF. Here the CDR3 DNA reads TGTGCCAGTAGACTCCGGGGGACAGGCAACACTGAAGCTTTCTTT. The variable domain in full, completed from reference TRBV19 and TRBJ1-1, reads DGGITQSPKYLFRKEGQNVTLSCEQNLNHDAMYWYRQDPGQGLRLIYYSQIVNDFQKGDIAEGYSVSREKKESFPLTVTSAQKNPTAFYLCASRLRGTGNTEAFFGQGTRLTVV.

This chain uses TRBV5-1 with TRBJ1-1, with D perhaps TRBD1 (5 bases). The V gene's germline CDR1 is SGHRS and CDR2 YFSETQ. CDR3 length: 14 residues. Between the trimmed V and J ends, which lost 0 bases and 1 base, there was a span of 7 bases. CDR3 DNA sequence: TGCGCCAGCAGCTTGGCCGGACAGAACACTGAAGCTTTCTTT. It is translated as CASSLAGQNTEAFF.

The chain recombines TRBV5-1 with TRBJ2-2; no clear D. Germline CDR1 is SGHRS and CDR2 is YFSETQ. The V end was cut by 1 base, the J end by 5 bases, with 6 bases between. CDR3 length equals 13 residues. CDR3 DNA sequence: TGCGCCAGCAGCTTGATCACAACCGGGGAGCTGTTTTTT. It codes for CASSLITTGELFF.

The rearrangement links TRBV9 to TRBJ1-4, with 7 bases identical to TRBD1. The germline V gene has CDR1 SGDLS and CDR2 YYNGEE. The CDR3 runs 16 residues. V shed 0 bases, J shed 5 bases, and the junction held 7 bases outside the gene matches. This chain's CDR3 is CASSVEAQGPNEKLFF. The CDR3 nucleotides are TGTGCCAGCAGCGTAGAAGCACAGGGGCCGAATGAAAAACTGTTTTTT.

The chain employs TRBV5-5 and TRBJ1-5, with a tentative D call TRBD1 (6 bases). CDR1 and CDR2 (germline): SGHKS, YYEKEE (reference sequence). V lost 2 bases and J lost 6, with 21 bases in between. The CDR3 length is 17 residues. The CDR3 is CASSFSPLIRGSQPQHF. CDR3 DNA sequence: TGTGCCAGCAGCTTTTCACCCCTTATCAGGGGCAGTCAGCCCCAGCATTTT.

This clone was seen more than once but under ten times. The V call is TRBV20-1, the J call TRBJ2-3; TRBD2 agrees at 10 bases. The CDR3 loop spans 15 amino acids. From germline, CDR1 is DFQATT and CDR2 SNEGSKA (reference sequence). J gave up 0 bases and V 3 bases, and 3 bases lay outside the gene matches. Here the CDR3 reads CSASSLAGSTDTQYF. Here the CDR3 DNA reads TGCAGTGCTAGTTCACTAGCGGGAAGCACAGATACGCAGTATTTT.